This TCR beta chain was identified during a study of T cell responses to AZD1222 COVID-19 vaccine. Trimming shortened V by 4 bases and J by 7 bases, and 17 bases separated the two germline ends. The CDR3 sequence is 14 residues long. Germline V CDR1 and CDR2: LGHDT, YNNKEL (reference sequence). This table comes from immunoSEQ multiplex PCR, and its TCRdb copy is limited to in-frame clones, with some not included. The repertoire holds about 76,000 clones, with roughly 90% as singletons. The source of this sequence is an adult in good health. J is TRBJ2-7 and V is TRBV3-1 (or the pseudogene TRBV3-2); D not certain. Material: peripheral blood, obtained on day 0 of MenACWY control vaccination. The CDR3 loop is CASSPASLVGEQYF. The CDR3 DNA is TGTGCCAGCAGCCCGGCAAGCCTAGTGGGGGAGCAGTACTTC.